These 8 T cell receptor beta chains were all obtained from the same sample, sequenced in a study of blood T cell repertoires in COVID-19. This table comes from immunoSEQ multiplex PCR, and its TCRdb copy is limited to in-frame clones, with some not included. This table holds under 200,000 clones, nearly 90% found once. The source material was peripheral blood. These receptors were obtained from a man aged 55-75 years with active or convalescent COVID-19.

The chain links TRBV9 to TRBJ1-1; TRBD1 matches at 9 bases. The CDR3 runs 19 residues. After removal of 2 bases from V and 0 bases from J, the junction contained 14 bases not matched to a gene. Per germline, CDR1 SGDLS and CDR2 YYNGEE. CDR3: CASSVAADRGGPMNTEAFF. The CDR3 DNA follows: TGTGCCAGCAGCGTGGCCGCAGACAGGGGGGGCCCCATGAACACTGAAGCTTTCTTT.

This chain links TRBV2 with TRBJ1-5, with 8 bases that match TRBD1. CDR1 and CDR2 (germline): SNHLY, FYNNEI. J lost 3 bases, V lost 6 bases, and 4 bases had no gene match. The CDR3 length is 14 residues. The CDR3 bases are TGTGCCAGCAGGGGGACAGGCCACAATCAGCCCCAGCATTTT. Its protein product is CASRGTGHNQPQHF.

The table lists this clone with a count of one. The gene calls are TRBV24-1 and TRBJ1-2, with D hard to call. The germline CDR1 and CDR2 sequences are KGHDR and SFDVKD. CDR3 length: 15 residues. Trimming pared 0 bases from V and 5 bases from J, leaving 12 bases between. The CDR3 DNA is TGTGCCACCAGTGATTTGACAGTCAAGCCTTATGGCTACACCTTC. It translates to CATSDLTVKPYGYTF.

The V and J genes are TRBV7-9 and TRBJ1-2, with a possible D match to TRBD1 (5 bases). V lost 0 bases and J 1 base, leaving 12 bases between the germline ends. Germline V lookup: CDR1 SEHNR, CDR2 FQNEAQ (reference sequence). This CDR3 is built from 16 residues. Here the CDR3 DNA reads TGTGCCAGCAGCTTAGCGGGGCCAGACCTTAACTATGGCTACACCTTC. Protein sequence: CASSLAGPDLNYGYTF.

The V call is TRBV5-4, the J call TRBJ2-1; TRBD2 is a possible D gene (6 bases). The CDR3 spans 13 residues. Trimming left V 3 bases short and J 3 bases short, with 7 bases between. Germline-derived CDR1 and CDR2 are SGHNT and YYREEE (reference sequence). The CDR3: CASSSGDYNEQFF. CDR3 nucleotide sequence: TGTGCCAGCAGCTCGGGGGACTACAATGAGCAGTTCTTC. The variable domain in full, with the rest retrieved from reference TRBV5-4 and TRBJ2-1, is ETGVTQSPTHLIKTRGQQVTLRCSSQSGHNTVSWYQQALGQGPQFIFQYYREEENGRGNFPPRFSGLQFPNYSSELNVNALELDDSALYLCASSSGDYNEQFFGPGTRLTVL.

V usage is TRBV2 and J usage is TRBJ2-3; TRBD2 agrees at 9 bases. The CDR3 loop spans 15 amino acids. Losses at the gene ends were 5 bases for V and 4 bases for J; bases not matched to a gene: 7. Germline values: CDR1 SNHLY, CDR2 FYNNEI. In DNA, the CDR3 is TGTGCCAGCAGTAGCGGGGGGATAGTTGCAGATACGCAGTATTTT. Translating it yields CASSSGGIVADTQYF.

The chain has TRBV9 and TRBJ1-6, with D possibly TRBD1 on 6 matching bases. This CDR3 has 15 amino acids. Deletions cut 0 bases from V and 9 bases from J, with 13 bases between. Per the germline V gene, CDR1 is SGDLS and CDR2 is YYNGEE. CDR3 coding DNA: TGTGCCAGCAGCGTAGAGGGGACAAACGCTTCACCCCTCCACTTT. Protein sequence: CASSVEGTNASPLHF.

This clone was recorded once. J is TRBJ1-6 and V is TRBV5-1; unclear D gene. Germline lookup yields CDR1 SGHRS and CDR2 YFSETQ. V gave up 0 bases and J gave up 7 bases, with 14 bases separating them. The CDR3 runs to 16 residues. This CDR3 reads CASSLESRGDNSPLHF. The CDR3 DNA sequence: TGCGCCAGCAGCTTGGAGTCGAGAGGCGACAATTCACCCCTCCACTTT.